The 9 T cell receptor beta chains listed next were all sequenced from one sample in a study of beta chain features in type 1 diabetes. Study-level findings and limits: In all four CD4+ subsets, TCRB CDR3 length was significantly, moderately reduced in type 1 diabetes.

No cognate antigen is known for these TCRs. The isolated RNA, all of it, was reverse transcribed, so expressed TCRB transcripts were what got sequenced. Profiling relied on immunoSEQ multiplex PCR, and the TCRdb table lists in-frame clones only, not all of them. The sample has about 280,000 clones, 14% to 15% seen once; the top ten hold roughly 0.015%. Sequences were obtained from naive CD4+ T cells from blood. Receptor source: a young man with type 1 diabetes.

This clone was seen a handful of times. V gene TRBV28 combines with J gene TRBJ1-4, with 9 bases aligning to TRBD1. V was pared by 4 bases and J by 5 bases, with 5 bases of the junction left unmatched. CDR3 size: 15 residues. Germline CDR1 reads MDHEN; CDR2 reads SYDVKM. The CDR3 reads CASSSPGTGNEKLFF. CDR3 DNA sequence: TGTGCCAGCAGTTCCCCCGGGACAGGGAATGAAAAACTGTTTTTT.

This clone was detected only a few times. The V call is TRBV2, the J call TRBJ1-5; D call uncertain. Per germline, CDR1 SNHLY and CDR2 FYNNEI. Trimming removed 0 bases at V and 1 base at J, with 16 bases between. This CDR3 spans 18 amino acids. CDR3 region: CASSEAGRVHSSNQPQHF. For the CDR3, the DNA is TGTGCCAGCAGTGAAGCGGGGAGGGTGCACTCCAGCAATCAGCCCCAGCATTTT.

The chain uses TRBV5-4 and TRBJ2-3; 12 bases match TRBD2. Germline assignment: CDR1 SGHNT and CDR2 YYREEE (reference sequence). Trimming took 3 bases from V and 4 from J; bases not matched to a gene: 6. The CDR3 runs 16 residues. The CDR3 nucleotides read TGTGCCAGCAGCTCCCACCTAGCGGGAGGGCCAGATACGCAGTATTTT. Amino acids: CASSSHLAGGPDTQYF.

This chain joins TRBV5-1 and TRBJ2-1; 10 positions match TRBD2. There are 17 residues in the CDR3. J lost 10 bases, V lost 0 bases, and 13 bases had no gene match. The V gene's germline CDR1 is SGHRS and CDR2 YFSETQ. In DNA, the CDR3 is TGCGCCAGCAGCTTGGAGTTAACAAGCGGGGGGGTCGTAGAGCAGTTCTTC. It translates to CASSLELTSGGVVEQFF.

Only a few counts were recorded for this clone. The V gene is TRBV4-3, the J gene TRBJ2-3; TRBD1 matches at 10 bases. CDR3 length equals 17 residues. V gave up 0 bases and J gave up 5 bases; unmatched junction bases: 8. From germline, CDR1 is LGHNA and CDR2 YSLEER. The CDR3 is CASSQDRQGATGDTQYF. The CDR3 nucleotides are TGCGCCAGCAGCCAAGACCGACAGGGGGCAACGGGAGATACGCAGTATTTT.

This clone was seen a few times. The V and J genes are TRBV25-1 and TRBJ1-5; the D is unclear. The CDR3 spans 14 residues. V lost 3 bases and J lost 1, with 7 bases in between. Germline V gives CDR1 MGHDK, CDR2 SYGVNS. The CDR3 region has the DNA TGTGCCAGCAGTGACGCGCGGAGCAATCAGCCCCAGCATTTT. This codes for CASSDARSNQPQHF.

The CDR3: CASSLAGKTGELFF. For the CDR3, the DNA is TGTGCCAGCAGTCTAGCGGGAAAGACCGGGGAGCTGTTTTTT. This rearrangement joins TRBV28 to TRBJ2-2; the match to TRBD2 covers 9 bases. V lost 5 bases to trimming and J lost 5 bases; unmatched junction nucleotides: 3. The germline V gene has CDR1 MDHEN and CDR2 SYDVKM. CDR3 length equals 14 residues.

There are a few counts of this clone. The chain is built from TRBV29-1 and TRBJ1-4, with D hard to call. Germline-derived CDR1 and CDR2 are SQVTM and ANQGSEA. The CDR3 totals 15 residues. V was trimmed by 2 bases and J by 13 bases, leaving 23 bases between them. Written as DNA, the CDR3 is TGCAGCGTTGAAACGCTGCAGGTGGGTGGACTGGGACTGTTTTTT. Protein: CSVETLQVGGLGLFF.

The sample holds a few counts of this clone. The chain has TRBV18 and TRBJ1-1; tentative D call: TRBD1 (6 bases). This CDR3 is 15 amino acids long. CDR1 KGHSH and CDR2 LQKENI come from the germline V gene. Trimming pared 6 bases from V and 2 bases from J, leaving 16 bases between. The CDR3 DNA reads as TGTGCCAGCTCGCCCTTCCGACAGGCAAACACTGAAGCTTTCTTT. Translated: CASSPFRQANTEAFF.